These 24 T cell receptor beta chains were all obtained from the same sample, sequenced in a study of blood T cell repertoires in COVID-19. Profiled with immunoSEQ multiplex PCR; TCRdb holds only in-frame clones, not every one. In the table there are some 29,000 clones, roughly 84% of which are singletons. Sequencing was done on a sample of peripheral blood. All receptors come from a man older than 75 with active COVID-19.

This CDR3 is CASSFGQGAFNYGYTF. The CDR3, as DNA: TGTGCCAGCAGCTTCGGACAGGGGGCTTTCAACTATGGCTACACCTTC. The rearrangement links TRBV7-9 to TRBJ1-2, with 11 bases matching TRBD1. The CDR3 has 16 residues. V was pared by 3 bases and J by 2 bases, with 5 bases of the junction left unmatched. From germline, CDR1 is SEHNR and CDR2 FQNEAQ (reference sequence).

The gene calls are TRBV3-1 (or the pseudogene TRBV3-2) and TRBJ1-2; D is undetermined. The CDR3 loop spans 15 amino acids. V was pared by 2 bases and J by 7 bases, with 17 bases between. Per germline, CDR1 LGHDT and CDR2 YNNKEL (reference sequence). CDR3: CASSQHVKAQAGYTF. CDR3 DNA sequence: TGTGCCAGCAGCCAACATGTGAAGGCCCAGGCTGGCTACACCTTC.

This chain joins TRBV10-3 and TRBJ2-7; 9 nucleotides agree with TRBD2. The germline V gene encodes CDR1 ENHRY and CDR2 SYGVKD. V shed 7 bases, J shed 7 bases, and the junction held 11 bases outside the gene matches. The CDR3 runs 14 residues. The CDR3 region is CAITGGSGGGEQYF. CDR3 coding DNA: TGTGCCATCACCGGAGGTAGCGGGGGCGGGGAGCAGTACTTC.

This clone was recorded once. The chain joins TRBV18 to TRBJ2-3; D not certain. CDR3 length: 15 amino acids. The V and J ends lost 3 bases and 2 bases respectively, with 12 bases between them. Germline-derived CDR1 and CDR2 are KGHSH and LQKENI. The CDR3 DNA reads TGTGCCAGCTCACCGGCCAGTCCCTCCACAGATACGCAGTATTTT. Protein: CASSPASPSTDTQYF. Full variable domain (missing parts from reference TRBV18 and TRBJ2-3): NAGVMQNPRHLVRRRGQEARLRCSPMKGHSHVYWYRQLPEEGLKFMVYLQKENIIDESGMPKERFSAEFPKEGPSILRIQQVVRGDSAAYFCASSPASPSTDTQYFGPGTRLTVL.

The chain links TRBV6-6 to TRBJ2-6; D might be TRBD2 (5 bases). The CDR3 sequence is 16 residues long. The V end was cut by 6 bases, the J end by 0 bases, with 12 bases between. In germline, CDR1 is MNHNY, CDR2 SVGAGI (reference sequence). The CDR3 reads CASSPGLFSGANVLTF. CDR3 in DNA: TGTGCCAGCAGCCCAGGACTGTTCTCTGGGGCCAACGTCCTGACTTTC.

This chain joins TRBV30 and TRBJ1-1; TRBD1 might be the D (5 bases). CDR3 length: 14 residues. Germline CDR1 and CDR2: GTSNPN and SVGIG (reference sequence). Trimming removed 4 bases at V and 1 base at J, with 13 bases between. Here the CDR3 DNA reads TGTGCCTGGACCTCGGGACTCACGAACACTGAAGCTTTCTTT. Amino acid sequence: CAWTSGLTNTEAFF.

This clone was detected a few times. V and J are TRBV9 and TRBJ2-3, with 10 nucleotides matching TRBD2. The J segment lost 1 base and the V segment lost 1 base, leaving 6 bases of the junction unmatched. CDR3 length: 17 amino acids. Germline V lookup: CDR1 SGDLS, CDR2 YYNGEE. The CDR3 region has the DNA TGTGCCAGCAGCGTAACGACTAGCGGGTTTCGCACAGATACGCAGTATTTT. Its translation: CASSVTTSGFRTDTQYF.

This clone was counted a single time. This rearrangement joins TRBV3-1 (or the pseudogene TRBV3-2) to TRBJ2-5, with D maybe TRBD1 (6 bases). This CDR3 contains 15 residues. Germline CDR1 and CDR2: LGHDT and YNNKEL (reference sequence). The V and J ends lost 0 bases and 4 bases respectively, with 12 bases between them. The CDR3 spells CASSQDHSGAETQYF. CDR3 DNA: TGTGCCAGCAGCCAAGATCATTCAGGGGCAGAGACCCAGTACTTC.

The rearrangement uses TRBV2 and TRBJ2-3; 8 bases line up with TRBD2. The CDR3 extends over 16 amino acids. Germline V gene data show CDR1 as SNHLY and CDR2 as FYNNEI. V lost 2 bases, J lost 3 bases, and 7 bases stayed unmatched. The chain's CDR3 is CASSEIQGGGTDTQYF. The CDR3 DNA is TGTGCCAGCAGTGAAATCCAGGGCGGGGGGACAGATACGCAGTATTTT.

The chain uses TRBV23-1 and TRBJ2-7; D possibly corresponds to TRBD1 (5 bases). TRBV23-1 is assigned to the ORF class and has an uncertain function. This CDR3 region has 15 residues. Trimming cost V 1 base and J 2 bases, with 12 bases left between them. The CDR3 DNA follows: TGCGCCAGCAGTCAATGGGCCTCAGGGACCTACGAGCAGTACTTC. Translated: CASSQWASGTYEQYF.

The chain combines TRBV7-9 with TRBJ2-1; D possibly corresponds to TRBD2 (6 bases). V lost 2 bases, J lost 8 bases, and 13 bases lay in between. This CDR3 contains 14 residues. Germline CDR1 is SEHNR and CDR2 is FQNEAQ (reference sequence). The CDR3 loop is CASSLRAGSDEQFF. In DNA, the CDR3 is TGTGCCAGCAGCTTAAGGGCGGGGAGCGATGAGCAGTTCTTC.

The chain couples TRBV5-1 to TRBJ2-2; 10 bases agree with TRBD1. The CDR3 consists of 16 residues. Germline trimming cut 0 bases from V and 4 bases from J; bases unmatched to any gene: 3. Germline V gene lookup returns CDR1 SGHRS and CDR2 YFSETQ. CDR3 sequence (DNA): TGCGCCAGCAGCTTGGGACAGGGGGCGCGCACCGGGGAGCTGTTTTTT. Translated: CASSLGQGARTGELFF.

This chain joins TRBV24-1 and TRBJ2-4; 8 bases align to TRBD1. V shed 0 bases and J 5 bases; nucleotides not matched to a gene: 8. The CDR3 has 17 amino acids. Germline CDR1 reads KGHDR; CDR2 reads SFDVKD. CDR3: CATSDLSDRGTQNIQYF. The CDR3 DNA is TGTGCCACCAGTGATTTGTCCGACAGGGGAACCCAAAACATTCAGTACTTC.

V usage is TRBV30 and J usage is TRBJ2-5; 11 positions match TRBD2. The CDR3 length is 15 residues. V trimming: 4 bases; J trimming: 1 base; junction bases outside the gene matches: 5. The germline V gene has CDR1 GTSNPN and CDR2 SVGIG (reference sequence). The CDR3 reads CAWKGTSGFQETQYF. Here the CDR3 DNA reads TGTGCCTGGAAGGGGACTAGCGGCTTCCAAGAGACCCAGTACTTC.

Only a few counts were recorded for this clone. This rearrangement joins TRBV3-1 (or the pseudogene TRBV3-2) to TRBJ2-1, with D uncertain. CDR1 LGHDT and CDR2 YNNKEL come from the germline V gene (reference sequence). The CDR3 sequence is 12 residues long. Trimming pared 0 bases from V and 10 bases from J, leaving 7 bases between. In DNA form, the CDR3 reads TGTGCCAGCAGCCAAGATCTTCTGGAGCAGTTCTTC. Translation gives CASSQDLLEQFF.

The gene calls are TRBV5-1 and TRBJ2-6; tentatively, D is TRBD1 (6 bases). The V end was cut by 0 bases, the J end by 2 bases, with 15 bases between. Germline-derived CDR1 and CDR2 are SGHRS and YFSETQ. This CDR3 has 18 residues. The CDR3 reads CASSLAGGASPGANVLTF. The CDR3 DNA sequence: TGCGCCAGCAGCTTGGCTGGGGGCGCTAGCCCTGGGGCCAACGTCCTGACTTTC.

This clone rates as medium-sized. The chain carries TRBV5-4 and TRBJ1-6; D not resolved. The V end was cut by 2 bases, the J end by 8 bases, with 5 bases between. Germline lookup yields CDR1 SGHNT and CDR2 YYREEE (reference sequence). CDR3 length equals 12 residues. The CDR3 region has the DNA TGTGCCAGCAGCTTTCCCTATTCACCCCTCCACTTT. This gives the protein CASSFPYSPLHF.

The chain has TRBV5-6 and TRBJ2-5, with D uncertain. The CDR3 is 13 amino acids. Looked up from germline, CDR1 is SGHDT and CDR2 is YYEEEE. Deletions cut 1 base from V and 5 bases from J, with 9 bases between. The CDR3: CASSLPPGETQYF. DNA for the CDR3: TGTGCCAGCAGCTTGCCCCCCGGTGAGACCCAGTACTTC.

The CDR3 DNA reads TGTGCCAGCAGCCTTACAGGGAACACTGAAGCTTTCTTT. Protein: CASSLTGNTEAFF. The rearrangement uses TRBV3-1 (or the pseudogene TRBV3-2) and TRBJ1-1, with a possible D match to TRBD1 (5 bases). The CDR3 has 13 residues. The V end was cut by 4 bases, the J end by 1 base, with 7 bases between. The germline V gene encodes CDR1 LGHDT and CDR2 YNNKEL (reference sequence).

The chain joins TRBV5-1 to TRBJ2-5; 8 nucleotides agree with TRBD2. The V and J ends lost 2 bases and 4 bases, in that order; junction bases with no gene match: 7. Germline V gene lookup returns CDR1 SGHRS and CDR2 YFSETQ. The CDR3 spans 15 residues. The CDR3 region is CASSFTGGDRETQYF. CDR3 coding DNA: TGCGCCAGCAGCTTTACGGGGGGGGACCGAGAGACCCAGTACTTC.

This chain links TRBV11-2 with TRBJ2-7; 7 bases are a match to TRBD1. CDR3 length: 19 amino acids. V shed 2 bases and J 4 bases; nucleotides not matched to a gene: 20. Germline lookup yields CDR1 SGHAT and CDR2 FQNNGV. The CDR3 loop reads CASSLQFVPGQTNRYEQYF. CDR3 in DNA: TGTGCCAGCAGCTTACAGTTCGTTCCGGGACAGACAAATCGTTACGAGCAGTACTTC.

The genes are TRBV14 and TRBJ2-3, with D maybe TRBD2 (7 bases). Per the germline V gene, CDR1 is SGHDN and CDR2 is FVKESK. This CDR3 contains 17 residues. With 3 bases removed from V and 3 bases from J, the gap between germline ends came to 19 bases. CDR3 sequence (DNA): TGTGCCAGCAGCCAGCTACCCCGGGGGGCTGTGACAGATACGCAGTATTTT. Protein sequence: CASSQLPRGAVTDTQYF.

The genes are TRBV11-2 and TRBJ1-2; D is unresolved. This CDR3 region has 13 residues. The germline V gene encodes CDR1 SGHAT and CDR2 FQNNGV. V lost 7 bases, J lost 4 bases, and 13 bases lay in between. CDR3 bases: TGTGCCAGCACCCCACAGAAAAGCTATGGCTACACCTTC. It translates to CASTPQKSYGYTF. Drawing the rest from reference TRBV11-2 and TRBJ1-2, the complete variable domain is EAGVAQSPRYKIIEKRQSVAFWCNPISGHATLYWYQQILGQGPKLLIQFQNNGVVDDSQLPKDRFSAERLKGVDSTLKIQPAKLEDSAVYLCASTPQKSYGYTFGSGTRLTVV.

The chain combines TRBV3-1 (or the pseudogene TRBV3-2) with TRBJ1-1, with D uncertain. Germline V CDR1 and CDR2: LGHDT, YNNKEL (reference sequence). Trimming pared 1 base from V and 1 base from J, leaving 4 bases between. CDR3 length equals 13 residues. CDR3 sequence: CASSQASNTEAFF. CDR3 in DNA: TGTGCCAGCAGCCAAGCTTCGAACACTGAAGCTTTCTTT.